The 20 T cell receptor beta chains given below trace back to one sample, sequenced in a study of blood T cell repertoires in COVID-19. Profiling relied on immunoSEQ multiplex PCR, and the TCRdb table lists in-frame clones only, not all of them. Of about 350,000 clones listed, roughly 90% were seen once; the top ten hold around 4%. Sequenced sample: peripheral blood. Source of these receptors: a woman aged 55 to 70 with COVID-19, enrolled during active disease.

This chain joins TRBV19 and TRBJ1-2; no definite D call. CDR3 length: 13 residues. V was clipped by 5 bases and J by 3 bases, with 10 bases between them. Germline assignment: CDR1 LNHDA and CDR2 SQIVND (reference sequence). The CDR3 DNA is TGTGCCAGTAGTTTCACATCACACTATGGCTACACCTTC. Its protein product is CASSFTSHYGYTF.

The V gene is TRBV7-3, the J gene TRBJ2-2; 9 nucleotides match TRBD2. This CDR3 is 16 amino acids long. The J segment lost 2 bases and the V segment lost 7 bases, leaving 8 bases of the junction unmatched. Germline V gene lookup returns CDR1 SGHTA and CDR2 FQGTGA. Here the CDR3 reads CASTYAGTSNTGELFF. CDR3 sequence (DNA): TGTGCCAGCACCTATGCCGGGACTAGCAACACCGGGGAGCTGTTTTTT.

V gene TRBV19 combines with J gene TRBJ1-2; D uncertain. CDR3 length equals 13 residues. V lost 4 bases, J lost 5 bases, and 11 bases lay in between. The V gene's germline CDR1 is LNHDA and CDR2 SQIVND (reference sequence). CDR3 nucleotide sequence: TGTGCCAGTAGTACTGATGGCTTTTATGGCTACACCTTC. Translated: CASSTDGFYGYTF.

A few counts support this clone. This chain connects TRBV7-6 to TRBJ1-4, with D possibly TRBD1 on 6 matching bases. CDR1 SGHVS and CDR2 FNYEAQ come from the germline V gene. V dropped 5 bases and J dropped 2 bases, with 18 bases sitting between them. The CDR3 is 17 amino acids. CDR3 region: CASSPTLTGNTNEKLFF. CDR3 in DNA: TGTGCCAGCAGCCCCACCCTTACAGGGAACACTAATGAAAAACTGTTTTTT.

The rearrangement joins TRBV5-1 to TRBJ2-5; 7 nucleotides match TRBD2. CDR3 length equals 16 residues. The J segment lost 0 bases and the V segment lost 0 bases, leaving 5 bases of the junction unmatched. Germline assignment: CDR1 SGHRS and CDR2 YFSETQ. DNA of the CDR3: TGCGCCAGCAGCTTGGGGACTAGTCTTGACCAAGAGACCCAGTACTTC. Protein: CASSLGTSLDQETQYF.

This chain links TRBV6-5 with TRBJ1-1; D not certain. Per germline, CDR1 MNHEY and CDR2 SVGAGI. Trimming pared 6 bases from V and 4 bases from J, leaving 15 bases between. There are 14 residues in the CDR3. The CDR3 region is CASRASAQLTEAFF. Here the CDR3 DNA reads TGTGCCAGCAGGGCCTCGGCACAGCTCACTGAAGCTTTCTTT.

The chain carries TRBV6-5 and TRBJ1-2; no reliable D call. The germline gives CDR1 MNHEY, CDR2 SVGAGI. V lost 6 bases, J lost 7 bases, and 21 bases lay in between. This CDR3 comprises 15 residues. The CDR3 DNA is TGTGCCAGCAGACCGACCTATGGGGAAGGAGGTGGCTACACCTTC. It codes for CASRPTYGEGGGYTF.

The V call is TRBV4-2, the J call TRBJ2-7; 14 bases match TRBD2. J lost 2 bases, V lost 4 bases, and 4 bases had no gene match. The CDR3 is made up of 16 amino acids. The germline V gene has CDR1 LGHNA and CDR2 YNFKEQ. CDR3 sequence (DNA): TGTGCCAGCAGCCTACGGACTAGCGGGGGGACCTACGAGCAGTACTTC. The encoded protein is CASSLRTSGGTYEQYF.

The chain couples TRBV2 to TRBJ1-5; the D gene is possibly TRBD1 (6 bases). Germline-derived CDR1 and CDR2 are SNHLY and FYNNEI. V was shortened by 2 bases and J by 4 bases, with 9 bases between the two germline ends. This CDR3 is built from 14 residues. The chain's CDR3 is CASSERGYNQPQHF. CDR3 DNA: TGTGCCAGCAGTGAAAGGGGGTATAATCAGCCCCAGCATTTT.

CDR3 sequence (DNA): TGTGCCAGCAGCCATCCGGTGACTAGCGGCTATGGCTCGGAGACCCAGTACTTC. Protein product: CASSHPVTSGYGSETQYF. This chain connects TRBV11-2 to TRBJ2-5, with 9 bases lining up with TRBD2. The CDR3 has 18 residues. The germline V gene encodes CDR1 SGHAT and CDR2 FQNNGV. After removal of 5 bases from V and 5 bases from J, the junction contained 18 bases not matched to a gene.

The chain employs TRBV19 and TRBJ2-5; D ambiguous. CDR1 is LNHDA and CDR2 is SQIVND in the germline V gene (reference sequence). The CDR3 consists of 13 residues. Trimming cost V 4 bases and J 0 bases, with 6 bases left between them. CDR3 sequence (DNA): TGTGCCAGTAGTAAACAGTACCAAGAGACCCAGTACTTC. This codes for CASSKQYQETQYF.

This clone was observed a few times. This chain connects TRBV20-1 to TRBJ2-7; D unclear. Germline V gene sequence: CDR1 DFQATT, CDR2 SNEGSKA (reference sequence). The CDR3 loop spans 10 amino acids. Trimming took off 6 bases at V and 3 bases at J, with 6 bases between the two ends. CDR3 in amino acids: CSAGDYEQYF. The CDR3 DNA follows: TGCAGTGCAGGAGACTACGAGCAGTACTTC.

The chain recombines TRBV19 with TRBJ2-2, with TRBD1 as a possible D gene (5 bases). Trimming shortened V by 6 bases and J by 1 base, and 6 bases separated the two germline ends. Germline V gives CDR1 LNHDA, CDR2 SQIVND (reference sequence). CDR3 length: 13 amino acids. CDR3 sequence: CASRQENTGELFF. As DNA, the CDR3 is TGTGCCAGTAGACAGGAGAACACCGGGGAGCTGTTTTTT.

This chain uses TRBV6-2 or TRBV6-3 with TRBJ1-2; 7 bases fit TRBD1. Per the germline V gene, CDR1 is MNHEY and CDR2 is SVGEGT. The CDR3 is 16 residues long. The V gene end was trimmed by 4 bases and the J gene end by 4 bases; junction bases not matched to a gene: 12. CDR3 sequence: CASSFSRQGLGYGYTF. Written as DNA, the CDR3 is TGTGCCAGCAGTTTCTCTCGACAGGGTCTTGGCTATGGCTACACCTTC.

V is TRBV11-2 and J is TRBJ2-7; D ambiguous. The V and J ends lost 3 bases and 5 bases respectively, with 11 bases between them. CDR3 length: 13 residues. CDR1 and CDR2 (germline): SGHAT, FQNNGV. CDR3 in amino acids: CASSFAASDEQYF. The DNA for the CDR3 is TGTGCCAGCAGCTTCGCGGCGTCCGACGAGCAGTACTTC. The full variable domain, its missing parts supplied by reference TRBV11-2 and TRBJ2-7, is EAGVAQSPRYKIIEKRQSVAFWCNPISGHATLYWYQQILGQGPKLLIQFQNNGVVDDSQLPKDRFSAERLKGVDSTLKIQPAKLEDSAVYLCASSFAASDEQYFGPGTRLTVT.

The chain is built from TRBV7-2 and TRBJ2-3, with D uncertain. This CDR3 region has 17 residues. Trimming took off 2 bases at V and 0 bases at J, with 15 bases between the two ends. The germline V gene encodes CDR1 SGHTA and CDR2 FQGNSA. DNA of the CDR3: TGTGCCAGCAGCTTACGACCCCCGGGTACTAGCACAGATACGCAGTATTTT. It translates to CASSLRPPGTSTDTQYF.

This clone came up once. V usage is TRBV5-1 and J usage is TRBJ1-1; TRBD1 aligns across 10 bases. The CDR3 loop spans 15 amino acids. The V and J ends lost 4 bases and 1 base, in that order; junction bases with no gene match: 4. CDR1 and CDR2 (germline): SGHRS, YFSETQ. CDR3 DNA sequence: TGCGCCAGCAGCAGGGGACAGGGGCAGAACACTGAAGCTTTCTTT. Its protein product is CASSRGQGQNTEAFF.

This clone came up once. V is TRBV19 and J is TRBJ2-5; D is perhaps TRBD1 (6 bases). Germline CDR1 LNHDA, CDR2 SQIVND (reference sequence). Between the trimmed V and J ends, which lost 3 bases and 5 bases, there was a span of 16 bases. The CDR3 is 15 amino acids. The CDR3 DNA follows: TGTGCCAGTAGTATGTTACCTACGCAGGGGGAGACCCAGTACTTC. This translates into CASSMLPTQGETQYF.

The chain has TRBV19 and TRBJ2-2, with D possibly TRBD2 on 5 matching bases. V was pared by 3 bases and J by 5 bases, with 10 bases between. This CDR3 comprises 14 residues. Germline CDR1 reads LNHDA; CDR2 reads SQIVND (reference sequence). CDR3 amino acids: CASSIIRGTGELFF. For the CDR3, the DNA is TGTGCCAGTAGTATCATTCGGGGAACCGGGGAGCTGTTTTTT.

The gene calls are TRBV5-1 and TRBJ1-1, with TRBD1 matching over 10 bases. The CDR3 is 15 amino acids. Germline lookup yields CDR1 SGHRS and CDR2 YFSETQ. The trim removed 2 bases at V and 6 bases at J, leaving 7 bases unmatched. The CDR3 reads CASSFLQGQGAEAFF. The CDR3 nucleotides are TGCGCCAGCAGCTTCCTCCAAGGACAGGGGGCTGAAGCTTTCTTT.